This TCR beta chain was observed in a study of T cells expressing NK-cell markers. As for the study in general: Sorted CD3+CD56-NKG2C+, CD3+CD56+NKG2C+ and CD3+CD56+NKG2C- T cells supplied the TCR beta repertoires. Seven donors tested HCMV-seropositive and one tested seronegative among the eight sequenced. Broader study findings: These clonotypes, the leaders elsewhere, also led the CD3+CD56-NKG2C+ fraction in a few donors. Among CD8+ T cells from over 5 donors, dominant NKG2C+ clonotypes accounted for roughly 1.0-8%.

In regard to this clonotype: Its antigen is still unknown.

The CDR3 length is 13 residues. CDR1 and CDR2 (germline): LNHDA, SQIVND (reference sequence). From its re-call of the 5' RACE reads, TCRdb lists each CDR3 protein once, without DNA. The specimen's table records about 380,000 distinct CDR3 sequences. The chain employs TRBV19 and TRBJ1-6; no DNA is available, so the TRBD1 call from TCRdb remains unchecked. Material for sequencing was blood T cells: a sorted CD56 or NKG2C T cell subset, CD4+ or CD8+ T cells, or bulk PBMC T cells (not recorded which). The sequence was collected from a man aged 18-75 years in good health. CDR3 amino acids: CASSNYRESPLHF.